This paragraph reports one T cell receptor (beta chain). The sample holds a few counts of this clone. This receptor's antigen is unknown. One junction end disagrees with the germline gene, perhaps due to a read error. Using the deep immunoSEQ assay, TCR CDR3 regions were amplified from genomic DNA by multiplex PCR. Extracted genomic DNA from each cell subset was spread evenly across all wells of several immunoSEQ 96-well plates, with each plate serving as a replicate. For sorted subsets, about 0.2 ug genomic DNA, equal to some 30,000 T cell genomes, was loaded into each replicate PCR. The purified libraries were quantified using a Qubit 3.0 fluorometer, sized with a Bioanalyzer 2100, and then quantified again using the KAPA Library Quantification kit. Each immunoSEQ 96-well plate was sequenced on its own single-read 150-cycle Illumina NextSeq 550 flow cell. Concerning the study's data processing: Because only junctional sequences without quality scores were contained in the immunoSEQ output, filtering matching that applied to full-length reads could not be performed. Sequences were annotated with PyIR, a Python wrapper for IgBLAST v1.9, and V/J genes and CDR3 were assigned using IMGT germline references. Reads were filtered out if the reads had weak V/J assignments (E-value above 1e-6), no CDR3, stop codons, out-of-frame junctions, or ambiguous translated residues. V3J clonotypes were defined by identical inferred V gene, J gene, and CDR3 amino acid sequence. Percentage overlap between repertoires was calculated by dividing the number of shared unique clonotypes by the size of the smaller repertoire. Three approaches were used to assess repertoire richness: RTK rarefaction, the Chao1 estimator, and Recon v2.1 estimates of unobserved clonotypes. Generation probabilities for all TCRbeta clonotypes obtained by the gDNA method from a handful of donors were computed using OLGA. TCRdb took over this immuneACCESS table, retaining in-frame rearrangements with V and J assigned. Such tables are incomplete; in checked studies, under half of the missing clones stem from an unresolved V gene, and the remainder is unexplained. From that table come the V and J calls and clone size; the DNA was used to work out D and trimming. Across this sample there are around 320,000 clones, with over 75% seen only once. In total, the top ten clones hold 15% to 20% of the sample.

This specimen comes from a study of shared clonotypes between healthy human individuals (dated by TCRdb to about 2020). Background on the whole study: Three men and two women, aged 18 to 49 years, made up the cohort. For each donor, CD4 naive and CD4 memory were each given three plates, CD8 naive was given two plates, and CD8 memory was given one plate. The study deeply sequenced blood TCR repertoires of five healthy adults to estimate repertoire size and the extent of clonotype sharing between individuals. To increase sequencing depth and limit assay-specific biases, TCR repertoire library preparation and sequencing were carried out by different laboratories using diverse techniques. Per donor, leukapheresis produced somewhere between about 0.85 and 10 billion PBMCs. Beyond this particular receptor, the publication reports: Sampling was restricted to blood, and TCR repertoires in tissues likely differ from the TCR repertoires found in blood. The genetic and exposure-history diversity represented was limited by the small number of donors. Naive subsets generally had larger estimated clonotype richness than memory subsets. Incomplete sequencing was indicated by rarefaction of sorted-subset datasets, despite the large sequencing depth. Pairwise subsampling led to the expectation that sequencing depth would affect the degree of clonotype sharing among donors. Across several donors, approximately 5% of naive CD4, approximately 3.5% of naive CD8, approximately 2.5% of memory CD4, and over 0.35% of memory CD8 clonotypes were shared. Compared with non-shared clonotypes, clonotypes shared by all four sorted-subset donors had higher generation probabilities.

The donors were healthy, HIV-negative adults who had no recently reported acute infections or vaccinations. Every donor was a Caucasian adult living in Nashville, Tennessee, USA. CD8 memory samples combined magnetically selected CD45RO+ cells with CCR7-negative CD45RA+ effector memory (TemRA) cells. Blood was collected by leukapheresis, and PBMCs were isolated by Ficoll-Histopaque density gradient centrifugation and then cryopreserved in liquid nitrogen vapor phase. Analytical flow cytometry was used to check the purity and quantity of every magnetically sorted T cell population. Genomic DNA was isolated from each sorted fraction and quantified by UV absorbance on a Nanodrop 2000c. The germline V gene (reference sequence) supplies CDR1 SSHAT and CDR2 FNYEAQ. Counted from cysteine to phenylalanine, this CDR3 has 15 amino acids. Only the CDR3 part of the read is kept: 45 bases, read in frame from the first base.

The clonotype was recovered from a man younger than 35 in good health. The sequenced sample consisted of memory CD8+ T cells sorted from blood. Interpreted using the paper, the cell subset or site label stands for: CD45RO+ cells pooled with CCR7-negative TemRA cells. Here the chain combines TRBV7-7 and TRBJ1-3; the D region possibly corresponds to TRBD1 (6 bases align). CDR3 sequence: CASSPGQGRGNTIYF. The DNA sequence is TGTGCTAGCAGCCCCGGGCAGGGGAGAGGAAACACCATATATTTT.